This T cell receptor (beta chain) was recovered during a study of T cell repertoires in cytomegalovirus infection. The wider study: Both a matching HLA type and CMV infection were indicated by public TCR beta signatures. Study-wide results and caveats: In two of eight donors, the top clonotype was HLA-C-restricted CMV-specific.

Remarks on this clonotype: As yet, its antigen is unknown. This may be a read error, as it is one base from a much larger clone.

This CDR3 is built from 17 residues. Trimming removed 3 bases at V and 5 bases at J, with 20 bases between. TCRdb processed the reads anew with MiXCR; each CDR3 protein has one entry. The table shows over 150,000 distinct CDR3 sequences, with roughly a fifth occurring only once. This receptor was obtained from a human donor in good health (CMV status not recorded). Some clones in this sample may be carry-over from other donors' samples. The chain carries TRBV7-1 and TRBJ1-5, with D perhaps TRBD1 (5 bases). TRBV7-1 falls under the ORF class, with uncertain function. The sequencing sample was made of PBMCs. The DNA of the CDR3 is TGTGCCAGCAGCTCTGGCCTGGCAGGGTCTGACCATCAGCCCCAGCATTTT. It yields the protein CASSSGLAGSDHQPQHF.